This T cell receptor (beta chain) was sequenced for a study of siplizumab effects on memory and regulatory T cells. The repertoire was sequenced with immunoSEQ multiplex PCR; TCRdb's copy has only in-frame clones and lacks some. The table includes 85,000 or so clones, 85% to 95% detected once. This clone was observed a single time. Its antigen is still unknown. Broader study findings: The mean Treg-derived percentage of mappable alloreactive CD4+ clones was about 71% with siplizumab compared with approximately 30% in controls. Alloreactive sequences traceable to unstimulated CD4+ memory cells were significantly reduced by siplizumab. Proliferating siplizumab-cultured Tregs lacked confirmed suppressive function. No more than a minor fraction of alloreactive clones could be traced back to unstimulated subsets.

CDR1 is SGHDN, CDR2 FVKESK, per germline. CDR3 length: 14 amino acids. V lost 8 bases, J lost 6 bases, and 20 bases lay in between. The chain employs TRBV14 and TRBJ2-7; D remains unclear. The source of this sequence is a human donor in good health. The sequenced sample consisted of CD8+ T cells sorted from blood. CDR3 amino acids: CASAAVQPWGEQYF. The CDR3 DNA sequence: TGTGCCAGCGCGGCGGTACAGCCGTGGGGCGAGCAGTACTTC.